This T cell receptor beta chain emerged from a study of T cell responses to AZD1222 COVID-19 vaccine. Findings and caveats of the study: Repertoires in all cases were sampled only once the peak T cell response had passed. Clonal diversity may have been underestimated in mostly white British donors. Per reports, nearly half of all spike-specific TCRs target regions that are unmutated in variants. Spike regions recognized by vaccine-associated CD4 TCRs spanned the protein, led by 160-218 and 743-854.

Sequencing was performed with immunoSEQ multiplex PCR; in TCRdb, only in-frame clones are kept and a portion is missing. The sample records 25,000 to 35,000 clones, more than 70% being singletons. About this clone: What it binds is unknown.

The CDR3 length is 14 residues. The germline CDR1 and CDR2 sequences are SGHVS and FQNEAQ. The V gene lost 3 bases and the J gene lost 3 bases, with 10 bases spanning the gap. This TCR was sampled from an adult in good health. The sequences come from peripheral blood, collected on day 0 of AZD1222 vaccination. V gene TRBV7-8 combines with J gene TRBJ2-3, with D uncertain. The CDR3: CASSFWVETDTQYF. CDR3 DNA sequence: TGTGCCAGCAGCTTTTGGGTTGAAACAGATACGCAGTATTTT.